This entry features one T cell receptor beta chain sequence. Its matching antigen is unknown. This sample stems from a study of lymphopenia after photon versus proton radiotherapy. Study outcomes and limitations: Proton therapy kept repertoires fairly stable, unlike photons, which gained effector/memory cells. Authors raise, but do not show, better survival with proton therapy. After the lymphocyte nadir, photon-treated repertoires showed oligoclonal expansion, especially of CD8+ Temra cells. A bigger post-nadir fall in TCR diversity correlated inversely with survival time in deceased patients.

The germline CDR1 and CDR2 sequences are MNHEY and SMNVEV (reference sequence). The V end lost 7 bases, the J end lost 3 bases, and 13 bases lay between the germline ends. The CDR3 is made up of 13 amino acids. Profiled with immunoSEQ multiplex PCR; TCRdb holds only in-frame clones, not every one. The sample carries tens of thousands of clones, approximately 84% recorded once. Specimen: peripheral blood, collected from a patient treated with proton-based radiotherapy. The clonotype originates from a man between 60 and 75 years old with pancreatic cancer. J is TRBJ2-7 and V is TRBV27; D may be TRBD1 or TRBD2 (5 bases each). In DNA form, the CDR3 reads TGTGCCAGCACCTCCCTGGGGGTCTACGAGCAGTACTTC. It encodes CASTSLGVYEQYF.